This TCR beta chain was identified during a study of blood T cell repertoires in COVID-19. Whole-study context: Sources were T cells, B-cell-depleted T cells, or PBMCs; the material itself was cDNA or gDNA.

Germline-derived CDR1 and CDR2 are MRHNA and SNTAGT. V lost 0 bases, J lost 5 bases, and 0 bases stayed unmatched. This CDR3 is 14 amino acids long. Authors' methods: Using reference gene primer amplification, nucleated cell counts were estimated. This table comes from immunoSEQ multiplex PCR, and its TCRdb copy is limited to in-frame clones, with some not included. The DNA gave D and trimming, while V, J and clone size come from that table. The repertoire holds tens of thousands of clones, with over 75% as singletons. The source of this sequence is a man in his sixties with acute or convalescent COVID-19. Input material: peripheral blood. The chain employs TRBV6-4 and TRBJ2-3; 9 bases are a match to TRBD2. CDR3: CASSDSSGGDTQYF. CDR3 in DNA: TGTGCCAGCAGTGACTCTAGCGGGGGAGATACGCAGTATTTT.